Shown below are 6 T cell receptor beta chains from a single sample sequenced in a study of cytomegalovirus exposure and HLA in healthy donors. In the PCR, 60 Vbeta and 13 Jbeta primers were used. Profiled with immunoSEQ multiplex PCR; TCRdb holds only in-frame clones, not every one. Of around 200,000 clones detected, roughly 80% appear once; the ten largest clones hold over 5.5%. Sequenced sample: PBMCs. These receptors were obtained from a man aged 35 to 55 in good health and CMV-seropositive.

V usage is TRBV6-6 and J usage is TRBJ1-3; the match to TRBD1 covers 8 bases. J was trimmed by 2 bases and V by 6 bases; bases with no gene match: 6. The CDR3 totals 15 residues. Per germline, CDR1 MNHNY and CDR2 SVGAGI (reference sequence). Here the CDR3 DNA reads TGTGCCAGCAGCCCGACAGGGGCGACTGGAAACACCATATATTTT. Translated: CASSPTGATGNTIYF.

The chain has TRBV28 and TRBJ1-2; no firm D call. From germline, CDR1 is MDHEN and CDR2 SYDVKM. Trimming took 5 bases from V and 4 from J, leaving 8 bases between them. This CDR3 contains 12 residues. The CDR3 DNA follows: TGTGCCAGCAGTGATCCGAGCTATGGCTACACCTTC. As protein: CASSDPSYGYTF.

The chain joins TRBV27 to TRBJ2-2; D is possibly TRBD1 (5 bases). This CDR3 comprises 14 residues. Trimming pared 6 bases from V and 4 bases from J, leaving 12 bases between. Looked up from germline, CDR1 is MNHEY and CDR2 is SMNVEV (reference sequence). CDR3 loop: CASRRDSFTGELFF. CDR3 bases: TGTGCCAGCAGAAGAGACAGTTTCACCGGGGAGCTGTTTTTT.

V and J are TRBV11-3 and TRBJ2-3; 14 bases fit TRBD2. Per germline, CDR1 SGHNT and CDR2 YENEEA. CDR3 length equals 20 residues. V shed 5 bases and J 3 bases; nucleotides not matched to a gene: 16. CDR3 bases: TGTGCCAGCAGCCTTCCGACTAGCGGGGGGGCCCAAGTAGTAACAGATACGCAGTATTTT. Translating it yields CASSLPTSGGAQVVTDTQYF.

The chain links TRBV9 to TRBJ1-5; D perhaps matches TRBD1 (6 bases). Germline V gene sequence: CDR1 SGDLS, CDR2 YYNGEE. The CDR3 loop spans 16 amino acids. Trimming took off 0 bases at V and 2 bases at J, with 12 bases between the two ends. CDR3 bases: TGTGCCAGCAGCGTAGGGCAGGGGTTCGGCAATCAGCCCCAGCATTTT. Translation gives CASSVGQGFGNQPQHF.

The V call is TRBV14, the J call TRBJ1-1; 7 bases line up with TRBD1. V trimming: 5 bases; J trimming: 4 bases; junction bases outside the gene matches: 1. Germline loops: CDR1 SGHDN, CDR2 FVKESK. There are 12 residues in the CDR3. In DNA, the CDR3 is TGTGCCAGCAGCACAGGGGCCACTGAAGCTTTCTTT. Amino acid sequence: CASSTGATEAFF.